A single sample gave rise to the 10 T cell receptor beta chains below, sequenced in a study of T-cell reconstitution after alpha-beta-depleted transplantation in children. Construction of the TCRbeta library involved unique molecular identifiers. TCRdb redid the calling of the PCR reads with MiXCR, one entry per CDR3 protein. The sample contains hundreds of thousands of distinct CDR3 sequences, under 14% of which appear only once. The specimen comprised peripheral blood, sampled 180 days after TCRalphabeta/CD19-depleted stem cell transplant. The receptors shown here come from a male patient between 2 and 10 years old who had a stem cell transplant for chronic granulomatous disease, so the T cells may come from the graft donor.

At least ten counts were recorded for this clonotype. The chain is built from TRBV12-3 or TRBV12-4 and TRBJ1-2; 12 bases agree with TRBD1. CDR3 length: 17 amino acids. V shed 3 bases, J shed 6 bases, and the junction held 11 bases outside the gene matches. CDR3 sequence reads: CASSFRDRGPIGDGYTF. The CDR3 bases are TGTGCCAGCAGTTTCCGGGACAGGGGGCCGATAGGTGATGGCTACACCTTC.

This clonotype was recorded many times. The chain uses TRBV28 and TRBJ1-2; D unresolved. The length of the CDR3 is 13 residues. V dropped 7 bases and J dropped 8 bases, with 17 bases sitting between them. From germline, CDR1 is MDHEN and CDR2 SYDVKM. The DNA of the CDR3 is TGTGCCAGCAACCTAGGGTGGTTGGCCGGCTACACCTTC. Its translation is CASNLGWLAGYTF.

This clonotype was counted many times. This sequence joins TRBV5-1 and TRBJ2-7, with 8 nucleotides matching TRBD1. Per germline, CDR1 SGHRS and CDR2 YFSETQ. The V and J ends lost 0 bases and 0 bases, in that order; junction bases with no gene match: 5. CDR3 size: 16 residues. The CDR3 protein is CASSLAGTGTSYEQYF. The CDR3 coding sequence is TGCGCCAGCAGCTTGGCCGGGACAGGAACCTCCTACGAGCAGTACTTC.

For this clonotype: A much larger clone differs by one base, so this may be a read error. This rearrangement joins TRBV29-1 to TRBJ2-7, with 8 bases matching TRBD1. Germline V lookup: CDR1 SQVTM, CDR2 ANQGSEA. This CDR3 is 13 amino acids long. For the CDR3, the DNA is TGCAGCGTCACCGGGACAGGCCTATACGAGCAGTCCTTC. Its protein is CSVTGTGLYEQSF.

The chain carries TRBV14 and TRBJ2-7; TRBD1 might be the D (5 bases). In germline, CDR1 is SGHDN, CDR2 FVKESK. The CDR3 covers 11 residues. Trimming pared 3 bases from V and 9 bases from J, leaving 9 bases between. The CDR3 protein is CASSQGPRQYF. In DNA form, the CDR3 reads TGTGCCAGCAGCCAGGGGCCGCGGCAGTACTTC.

About this clonotype: This sequence may be a read error, since a much larger clone differs from it by one base. The rearrangement joins TRBV12-3 or TRBV12-4 to TRBJ1-2; D gene uncertain. The CDR3 spans 13 residues. The CDR3 protein is CVSSFRPDYGYTF. CDR3 DNA: TGTGTCAGCAGTTTCCGCCCGGACTATGGCTACACCTTC.

This clonotype was seen at least ten times. CDR3 region: CASSQTTSPPPNEQFF. As DNA, the CDR3 is TGTGCCAGCAGCCAAACGACTAGCCCACCCCCAAATGAGCAGTTCTTC. The chain recombines TRBV3-1 with TRBJ2-1, with 7 bases identical to TRBD2. J was trimmed by 7 bases and V by 2 bases; bases with no gene match: 11. Germline V gene data show CDR1 as LGHDT and CDR2 as YNNKEL (reference sequence). This CDR3 is 16 amino acids long.

At least ten counts were recorded for this clonotype. The rearrangement joins TRBV7-2 to TRBJ2-7; TRBD1 matches 12 bases. Germline V gives CDR1 SGHTA, CDR2 FQGNSA. CDR3 size: 16 residues. V lost 5 bases and J lost 7; bases outside the gene matches: 12. The CDR3: CASSISPGQGAREQYF. CDR3 bases: TGTGCCAGCAGCATCTCTCCGGGACAGGGGGCGCGGGAGCAGTACTTC.

This clonotype was found many times. This chain connects TRBV6-5 to TRBJ2-5, with 10 nucleotides matching TRBD1. Trimming removed 6 bases from V and 4 bases from J; junction bases left unmatched: 11. The CDR3 extends over 16 amino acids. CDR1 and CDR2 from the germline V gene are MNHEY and SVGAGI. The CDR3 DNA is TGTGCCAGCAGGCCGTGGGACAGGGGAGGAGGAGAGACCCAGTACTTC. Amino acid sequence: CASRPWDRGGGETQYF.

This clonotype was seen just once. A much more abundant neighbour one base away suggests this may be a read error. The rearrangement uses TRBV5-6 and TRBJ2-2, with TRBD2 as a possible D gene (5 bases). Germline V lookup: CDR1 SGHDT, CDR2 YYEEEE. The CDR3 is 16 amino acids. This chain's CDR3 is CASSLVLGANTGELLF. The CDR3 DNA follows: TGTGCCAGCAGCTTGGTACTGGGCGCGAACACCGGGGAGCTGCTTTTT.